Below are 27 T cell receptor beta chains sequenced from a single sample in a study of tumour-infiltrating T cells in Burkitt lymphoma. The assay was immunoSEQ multiplex PCR, and TCRdb's table has in-frame clones only and misses some. This sample has around 46,000 clones; less than 40% occur once, and the top ten carry under 3.5%. Sequenced material: tumor tissue. The receptors were gathered from a human donor with Burkitt lymphoma.

This clone was recorded a few times. The rearrangement links TRBV5-1 to TRBJ2-1; no clear D. V lost 1 base and J lost 5, with 10 bases in between. CDR1 and CDR2 (germline): SGHRS, YFSETQ. The CDR3 contains 14 residues. CDR3 bases: TGCGCCAGCAGCTTGATGTCGAATGACAATGAGCAGTTCTTC. Translated: CASSLMSNDNEQFF. Full variable domain (remainder filled in from reference TRBV5-1 and TRBJ2-1): KAGVTQTPRYLIKTRGQQVTLSCSPISGHRSVSWYQQTPGQGLQFLFEYFSETQRNKGNFPGRFSGRQFSNSRSEMNVSTLELGDSALYLCASSLMSNDNEQFFGPGTRLTVL.

J is TRBJ1-5 and V is TRBV28; D not certain. The germline V gene encodes CDR1 MDHEN and CDR2 SYDVKM. With 3 bases removed from V and 2 bases from J, the gap between germline ends came to 14 bases. This CDR3 is 16 amino acids long. The CDR3 loop reads CASSLVEGRGNQPQHF. The CDR3 nucleotides are TGTGCCAGCAGTTTGGTTGAGGGCCGAGGCAATCAGCCCCAGCATTTT.

This sequence joins TRBV7-7 and TRBJ2-7, with D hard to call. Germline CDR1 and CDR2: SSHAT and FNYEAQ (reference sequence). V dropped 3 bases and J dropped 6 bases, with 12 bases sitting between them. The CDR3 spans 13 residues. The CDR3 is CASSLAPAAEQYF. CDR3 in DNA: TGTGCCAGCAGCTTGGCGCCGGCGGCCGAGCAGTACTTC. Together with reference TRBV7-7 and TRBJ2-7, the CDR3 gives the full variable domain: GAGVSQSPRYKVTKRGQDVTLRCDPISSHATLYWYQQALGQGPEFLTYFNYEAQPDKSGLPSDRFSAERPEGSISTLTIQRTEQRDSAMYRCASSLAPAAEQYFGPGTRLTVT.

This sequence joins TRBV7-9 and TRBJ1-2; 9 bases match TRBD1. The germline V gene encodes CDR1 SEHNR and CDR2 FQNEAQ (reference sequence). The junction had 4 bases not matched to a gene; V was cut back by 1 base and J by 4 bases. The CDR3 consists of 15 residues. The CDR3 loop reads CASSLGTGAIYGYTF. The CDR3 DNA sequence: TGTGCCAGCAGCTTAGGGACAGGGGCAATCTATGGCTACACCTTC.

This clone was seen only a few times. This sequence joins TRBV4-2 and TRBJ2-2; TRBD1 matches 8 bases. The junction had 8 bases not matched to a gene; V was cut back by 7 bases and J by 1 base. This CDR3 has 16 residues. In germline, CDR1 is LGHNA, CDR2 YNFKEQ. The CDR3 here is CASNLWGTGNTGELFF. The CDR3 nucleotides are TGTGCCAGCAACCTTTGGGGGACAGGGAACACCGGGGAGCTGTTTTTT.

This rearrangement joins TRBV4-3 to TRBJ1-2; D unclear. CDR3 length: 14 amino acids. Germline V lookup: CDR1 LGHNA, CDR2 YSLEER. Trimming left V 0 bases short and J 4 bases short, with 9 bases between. The CDR3 sequence is CASSQDNTVYGYTF. In DNA form, the CDR3 reads TGCGCCAGCAGCCAAGATAACACCGTCTATGGCTACACCTTC.

The V gene is TRBV19, the J gene TRBJ2-3, with 8 bases that match TRBD1. CDR3 length: 13 amino acids. V lost 11 bases and J lost 2; bases outside the gene matches: 6. Germline V gives CDR1 LNHDA, CDR2 SQIVND (reference sequence). The CDR3 protein is CASRDRNTDTQYF. Written as DNA, the CDR3 is TGTGCCTCCCGGGACAGGAACACAGATACGCAGTATTTT.

The chain uses TRBV5-4 and TRBJ1-2; D call uncertain. CDR1 and CDR2 (germline): SGHNT, YYREEE (reference sequence). The CDR3 length is 14 residues. Trimming pared 4 bases from V and 4 bases from J, leaving 14 bases between. The CDR3 region has the DNA TGTGCCAGCAGCACGCCCGACGGCGTCTATGGCTACACCTTC. It is translated as CASSTPDGVYGYTF.

Only a few counts were recorded for this clone. This sequence joins TRBV5-1 and TRBJ2-2; 8 positions match TRBD1. CDR1 and CDR2 (germline): SGHRS, YFSETQ. The CDR3 totals 17 residues. V lost 3 bases to trimming and J lost 3 bases; unmatched junction nucleotides: 10. In DNA form, the CDR3 reads TGCGCCAGCAGCTGGGGGCCAACAGGGGGAGACACCGGGGAGCTGTTTTTT. Its protein product is CASSWGPTGGDTGELFF.

As regards this clone: It is unclear where the CDR3 begins or ends on the DNA, so no DNA is shown, and the CDR3 is as TCRdb lists it. The chain uses TRBV21-1 and TRBJ2-7; the table's D call of TRBD2 was not tested on the DNA. TRBV21-1 constitutes a pseudogene. From its first to its last residue, the CDR3 has 15 amino acids. CDR3: CASSKVGRGNYEQYF.

The chain combines TRBV7-9 with TRBJ1-1; 7 bases align to TRBD1. V lost 5 bases and J lost 8; bases outside the gene matches: 8. CDR1 and CDR2 (germline): SEHNR, FQNEAQ (reference sequence). CDR3 length equals 13 residues. CDR3 protein: CASSPPGQLEAFF. CDR3 bases: TGTGCCAGCAGCCCGCCGGGACAGCTGGAAGCTTTCTTT.

The rearrangement links TRBV14 to TRBJ1-2; D perhaps matches TRBD1 (6 bases). Germline CDR1 and CDR2: SGHDN and FVKESK. This CDR3 has 16 amino acids. The ends were cut back, 0 bases at V and 8 bases at J, with 19 bases in the middle. CDR3 nucleotide sequence: TGTGCCAGCAGCCAAGATTTGACAGGCACTAAGGAGGGCTACACCTTC. Translating it yields CASSQDLTGTKEGYTF.

This rearrangement joins TRBV7-2 to TRBJ2-3; 11 bases are a match to TRBD2. The CDR3 is 16 residues long. CDR1 and CDR2 from the germline V gene are SGHTA and FQGNSA. The trim removed 3 bases at V and 4 bases at J, leaving 6 bases unmatched. The CDR3: CASSFLAGGRADTQYF. As DNA, the CDR3 is TGTGCCAGCAGCTTCTTAGCGGGGGGGAGGGCAGATACGCAGTATTTT.

The CDR3 here is CASSSGLGETQYF. CDR3 coding DNA: TGTGCCAGCAGCTCGGGACTTGGGGAGACCCAGTACTTC. The V gene is TRBV7-7, the J gene TRBJ2-5, with D tentatively TRBD2 (6 bases). The CDR3 loop spans 13 amino acids. V lost 4 bases and J lost 5, with 11 bases in between. Germline values: CDR1 SSHAT, CDR2 FNYEAQ (reference sequence).

The chain has TRBV9 and TRBJ2-3; 8 nucleotides match TRBD2. Trimming took 0 bases from V and 2 from J; bases not matched to a gene: 5. The CDR3 extends over 16 amino acids. Germline lookup yields CDR1 SGDLS and CDR2 YYNGEE. CDR3 protein: CASSVGSGGHTDTQYF. The CDR3 DNA follows: TGTGCCAGCAGCGTAGGCAGCGGGGGACACACAGATACGCAGTATTTT.

This clone showed up just a few times. This rearrangement joins TRBV10-3 to TRBJ2-1; no definite D call. Germline-derived CDR1 and CDR2 are ENHRY and SYGVKD. CDR3 length: 12 residues. The V and J ends lost 8 bases and 8 bases respectively, with 13 bases between them. Here the CDR3 reads CAIGWRVDEQFF. In DNA, the CDR3 is TGTGCCATCGGTTGGCGAGTGGATGAGCAGTTCTTC.

The chain couples TRBV19 to TRBJ2-3, with 14 positions matching TRBD2. There are 14 residues in the CDR3. V lost 6 bases to trimming and J lost 6 bases; unmatched junction nucleotides: 2. Germline V gene data show CDR1 as LNHDA and CDR2 as SQIVND (reference sequence). The CDR3 DNA reads TGTGCCAGTAGGGGACTAGCGGGGGCTGATACGCAGTATTTT. This gives the protein CASRGLAGADTQYF.

This clone was counted only a few times. The gene calls are TRBV25-1 and TRBJ1-6; D is ambiguous. Trimming removed 5 bases from V and 16 bases from J, with 18 bases in between. The germline V gene encodes CDR1 MGHDK and CDR2 SYGVNS. CDR3 size: 13 residues. The CDR3 loop is CASSTKWVGRLHF. The CDR3 coding sequence is TGTGCCAGCAGTACTAAGTGGGTCGGGCGGCTCCACTTT.

The chain uses TRBV7-2 and TRBJ2-7; D possibly corresponds to TRBD1 (5 bases). Germline V gene sequence: CDR1 SGHTA, CDR2 FQGNSA. The CDR3 consists of 17 residues. Trimming took 2 bases from V and 5 from J, leaving 22 bases between them. CDR3 in DNA: TGTGCCAGCAGCTTACGGAATGTGGCAGGGCGATCCCACGAGCAGTACTTC. It is translated as CASSLRNVAGRSHEQYF.

In its sample, this clone was seen a few times. The rearrangement links TRBV5-6 to TRBJ2-3; D tentatively fits TRBD1 or TRBD2 (5 bases each). The CDR3 is 14 residues long. Germline V lookup: CDR1 SGHDT, CDR2 YYEEEE. V was clipped by 6 bases and J by 2 bases, with 13 bases between them. The CDR3 protein is CASTRDRYTDTQYF. The DNA of the CDR3 is TGTGCCAGCACAAGGGACCGTTACACAGATACGCAGTATTTT.

The chain carries TRBV7-2 and TRBJ1-5; 9 bases are shared with TRBD1. V lost 4 bases to trimming and J lost 5 bases; unmatched junction nucleotides: 3. The CDR3 totals 14 residues. Germline V gives CDR1 SGHTA, CDR2 FQGNSA. CDR3 loop: CASSSRQGDQPQHF. The CDR3 bases are TGTGCCAGCAGCTCCCGACAGGGGGATCAGCCCCAGCATTTT.

This clone came up a few times. This chain links TRBV27 with TRBJ1-1; a weak D match, TRBD1 (5 bases). Trimming left V 0 bases short and J 9 bases short, with 11 bases between. This CDR3 is 13 amino acids long. Germline loops: CDR1 MNHEY, CDR2 SMNVEV (reference sequence). CDR3 sequence (DNA): TGTGCCAGCAGTTTATCTCGGGGGTACCAAGCTTTCTTT. It yields the protein CASSLSRGYQAFF.

The J gene is TRBJ1-1, the V gene TRBV6-5, with D possibly being TRBD1 (5 bases). The germline V gene has CDR1 MNHEY and CDR2 SVGAGI. This CDR3 has 14 residues. V was cut by 2 bases and J by 1 base, with 8 bases left in between. DNA for the CDR3: TGTGCCAGCAGTTACCGACAGACGAACACTGAAGCTTTCTTT. This sequence encodes CASSYRQTNTEAFF.

This clone was picked up a small number of times. The J gene is TRBJ1-5, the V gene TRBV19; the D is unclear. The length of the CDR3 is 16 residues. Trimming removed 7 bases at V and 7 bases at J, with 23 bases between. Germline V gives CDR1 LNHDA, CDR2 SQIVND (reference sequence). CDR3 nucleotides: TGTGCCAGTAATTCCGGCCTGCGCCGGGCGGCCCAGCCCCAGCATTTT. The encoded protein is CASNSGLRRAAQPQHF.

This chain links TRBV5-4 with TRBJ1-5; 8 bases are shared with TRBD1. From germline, CDR1 is SGHNT and CDR2 YYREEE (reference sequence). The CDR3 extends over 15 amino acids. V shed 4 bases, J shed 6 bases, and the junction held 9 bases outside the gene matches. The CDR3: CASSLDGQGGQPQHF. The DNA for the CDR3 is TGTGCCAGCAGCCTTGATGGACAGGGTGGTCAGCCCCAGCATTTT. The variable domain in full, with the rest retrieved from reference TRBV5-4 and TRBJ1-5, is ETGVTQSPTHLIKTRGQQVTLRCSSQSGHNTVSWYQQALGQGPQFIFQYYREEENGRGNFPPRFSGLQFPNYSSELNVNALELDDSALYLCASSLDGQGGQPQHFGDGTRLSIL.

The J gene is TRBJ2-2, the V gene TRBV4-1; D is possibly TRBD2 (6 bases). V lost 1 base and J 5 bases, leaving 8 bases between the germline ends. The CDR3 runs to 14 residues. Germline CDR1 and CDR2: MGHRA and YSYEKL. This CDR3 reads CASSQVGGTGELFF. The CDR3 region has the DNA TGCGCCAGCAGCCAAGTTGGAGGGACCGGGGAGCTGTTTTTT.

This clone was counted a few times. V is TRBV10-1 and J is TRBJ1-1; D might be TRBD1 (5 bases). Per the germline V gene, CDR1 is WNHNN and CDR2 is SYGVQD (reference sequence). The CDR3 has 14 amino acids. The V and J ends lost 0 bases and 8 bases respectively, with 13 bases between them. CDR3 amino acids: CASSESNPRTEAFF. As DNA, the CDR3 is TGCGCCAGCAGTGAGTCGAACCCGCGGACAGAAGCTTTCTTT.